These 16 T cell receptor beta chains came from one sample sequenced in a study of blood T cell repertoires in COVID-19. Method: immunoSEQ multiplex PCR; TCRdb's copy keeps in-frame clones and lacks some. The sample lists 55,000 to 70,000 clones; less than 90% were seen once. Sequencing was done on a sample of peripheral blood. These receptor sequences come from a woman aged 70-85 years with active COVID-19.

The count of this clone is one. The chain has TRBV27 and TRBJ2-1; 10 nucleotides match TRBD2. Germline trimming cut 8 bases from V and 5 bases from J; bases unmatched to any gene: 9. The CDR3 spans 15 residues. CDR1 MNHEY and CDR2 SMNVEV come from the germline V gene (reference sequence). CDR3 DNA: TGTGCCAGCTACGGAGCGGGAGGGCCGGACAATGAGCAGTTCTTC. Amino acid sequence: CASYGAGGPDNEQFF.

Concerning this clone: One junction end does not reproduce the germline sequence, and a read error may be involved. This chain joins TRBV20-1 and TRBJ1-2; D remains ambiguous. CDR1 and CDR2 from the germline V gene are DFQATT and SNEGSKA (reference sequence). This CDR3 has 10 amino acids. CDR3 in amino acids: CSASIEAPRF. CDR3 DNA sequence: TGCAGTGCTAGCATCGAGGCTCCCCGGTTC.

This clone appeared once. V is TRBV7-8 and J is TRBJ1-1; D uncertain. The CDR3 contains 13 residues. Trimming left V 3 bases short and J 5 bases short, with 10 bases between. In germline, CDR1 is SGHVS, CDR2 FQNEAQ. As DNA, the CDR3 is TGTGCCAGCAGCTTTAAGGGAGAGACTGAAGCTTTCTTT. Protein sequence: CASSFKGETEAFF.

Comments on this clone: Other DNA sequences within the sample encode an identical CDR3. The genes are TRBV5-4 and TRBJ2-1, with a possible D match to TRBD1 (7 bases). The germline CDR1 and CDR2 sequences are SGHNT and YYREEE (reference sequence). Trimming left V 0 bases short and J 7 bases short, with 11 bases between. CDR3 length: 14 residues. The CDR3 loop reads CASSLGQGGNEQFF. The CDR3 nucleotides are TGTGCCAGCAGCTTGGGACAGGGAGGAAATGAGCAGTTCTTC.

The chain links TRBV9 to TRBJ2-7, with 10 positions matching TRBD1. The CDR3 sequence is 14 residues long. Trimming removed 0 bases from V and 6 bases from J; junction bases left unmatched: 3. The V gene's germline CDR1 is SGDLS and CDR2 YYNGEE. DNA of the CDR3: TGTGCCAGCAGCGTAGAGGGACAGGGGACCGAGCAGTACTTC. It is translated as CASSVEGQGTEQYF.

This chain joins TRBV11-3 and TRBJ2-2; the match to TRBD2 covers 8 bases. Trimming took 5 bases from V and 6 from J; bases not matched to a gene: 8. Looked up from germline, CDR1 is SGHNT and CDR2 is YENEEA. The CDR3 is 15 residues long. CDR3 sequence (DNA): TGTGCCAGCAGCCCCGCGGGACTAGTAGCCGGGGAGCTGTTTTTT. It codes for CASSPAGLVAGELFF.

Comment on this clone: At one end, the junction sequence differs from germline, possibly due to a read error. The chain recombines TRBV7-7 with TRBJ2-7; D gene unclear. The CDR3 contains 15 residues. Germline V gene lookup returns CDR1 SSHAT and CDR2 FNYEAQ (reference sequence). The CDR3 nucleotides read TGTGCTAGCAGCCCCCAGTTCGCAGGCTCCTACGAGCAGTACTTC. It translates to CASSPQFAGSYEQYF.

Only a few counts were recorded for this clone. The rearrangement uses TRBV14 and TRBJ1-4, with 8 bases aligning to TRBD1. Trimming took 2 bases from V and 7 from J; bases not matched to a gene: 6. Germline CDR1 is SGHDN and CDR2 is FVKESK. This CDR3 is 15 amino acids long. The CDR3 region has the DNA TGTGCCAGCAGCCAAACAGGGGGACTCTCTGAAAAACTGTTTTTT. Its protein is CASSQTGGLSEKLFF.

The J gene is TRBJ2-1, the V gene TRBV5-1, with no clear D. V lost 0 bases, J lost 0 bases, and 25 bases lay in between. Germline loops: CDR1 SGHRS, CDR2 YFSETQ. The CDR3 is 21 amino acids. The CDR3, as DNA: TGCGCCAGCAGCTTGGTCGTTCGGAGCGAATCCCGTATAAGCTCCTACAATGAGCAGTTCTTC. Translated, it gives CASSLVVRSESRISSYNEQFF.

The chain recombines TRBV19 with TRBJ1-1; D is possibly TRBD1 (6 bases). CDR3 length equals 14 residues. Germline V gene sequence: CDR1 LNHDA, CDR2 SQIVND (reference sequence). V lost 5 bases, J lost 2 bases, and 12 bases lay in between. The CDR3 sequence is CASSPPGGNTEAFF. CDR3 nucleotides: TGTGCCAGTAGTCCCCCGGGGGGCAACACTGAAGCTTTCTTT. The variable domain in full, with the rest retrieved from reference TRBV19 and TRBJ1-1, is DGGITQSPKYLFRKEGQNVTLSCEQNLNHDAMYWYRQDPGQGLRLIYYSQIVNDFQKGDIAEGYSVSREKKESFPLTVTSAQKNPTAFYLCASSPPGGNTEAFFGQGTRLTVV.

The V and J genes are TRBV7-9 and TRBJ1-5; 8 bases agree with TRBD1. The CDR3 covers 13 residues. Trimming removed 6 bases from V and 4 bases from J; junction bases left unmatched: 2. Per the germline V gene, CDR1 is SEHNR and CDR2 is FQNEAQ (reference sequence). The CDR3 DNA sequence: TGTGCCAGCAGTCAGGGGGCAAATCAGCCCCAGCATTTT. It translates to CASSQGANQPQHF. Complete variable domain (other parts from reference TRBV7-9 and TRBJ1-5): DTGVSQNPRHKITKRGQNVTFRCDPISEHNRLYWYRQTLGQGPEFLTYFQNEAQLEKSRLLSDRFSAERPKGSFSTLEIQRTEQGDSAMYLCASSQGANQPQHFGDGTRLSIL.

The chain employs TRBV28 and TRBJ2-7, with 10 nucleotides matching TRBD2. The CDR3 has 13 residues. Germline V gene sequence: CDR1 MDHEN, CDR2 SYDVKM. Trimming removed 6 bases from V and 2 bases from J; junction bases left unmatched: 1. In nucleotides, the CDR3 is TGTGCCAGCAGCCTAGCGGGAGCCTACGAGCAGTACTTC. Translation gives CASSLAGAYEQYF.

V gene TRBV11-1 combines with J gene TRBJ2-1; 7 bases agree with TRBD1. This CDR3 has 15 amino acids. V dropped 7 bases and J dropped 3; count of bases not matched to a gene: 9. Germline CDR1 is SGHAT and CDR2 is FQDESV (reference sequence). The CDR3 DNA follows: TGTGCCAGCAACGATCGGGACAGAGGCTACAATGAGCAGTTCTTC. Its translation: CASNDRDRGYNEQFF.

The V and J genes are TRBV14 and TRBJ2-5; weak D call: TRBD2 (5 bases). V was shortened by 7 bases and J by 1 base, with 13 bases between the two germline ends. Germline CDR1 is SGHDN and CDR2 is FVKESK. This CDR3 is 14 amino acids long. CDR3 amino acids: CASTPRGTQETQYF. CDR3 bases: TGTGCCAGCACCCCTCGGGGAACCCAAGAGACCCAGTACTTC.

The CDR3 spells CASSLLGAANTGELFF. CDR3 in DNA: TGTGCCAGCAGCTTATTGGGGGCTGCGAACACCGGGGAGCTGTTTTTT. The rearrangement uses TRBV7-3 and TRBJ2-2, with D tentatively TRBD1 (6 bases). Trimming pared 2 bases from V and 0 bases from J, leaving 10 bases between. Germline V gene sequence: CDR1 SGHTA, CDR2 FQGTGA. The CDR3 has 16 residues.

This clone was seen only once. The chain uses TRBV19 and TRBJ2-3; 9 nucleotides line up with TRBD2. The junction had 5 bases not matched to a gene; V was cut back by 6 bases and J by 4 bases. The germline gives CDR1 LNHDA, CDR2 SQIVND (reference sequence). This CDR3 comprises 14 residues. The CDR3: CASRSAGGADTQYF. CDR3 bases: TGTGCCAGTAGGTCGGCGGGAGGGGCAGATACGCAGTATTTT. The full variable domain, completed using reference TRBV19 and TRBJ2-3, is DGGITQSPKYLFRKEGQNVTLSCEQNLNHDAMYWYRQDPGQGLRLIYYSQIVNDFQKGDIAEGYSVSREKKESFPLTVTSAQKNPTAFYLCASRSAGGADTQYFGPGTRLTVL.